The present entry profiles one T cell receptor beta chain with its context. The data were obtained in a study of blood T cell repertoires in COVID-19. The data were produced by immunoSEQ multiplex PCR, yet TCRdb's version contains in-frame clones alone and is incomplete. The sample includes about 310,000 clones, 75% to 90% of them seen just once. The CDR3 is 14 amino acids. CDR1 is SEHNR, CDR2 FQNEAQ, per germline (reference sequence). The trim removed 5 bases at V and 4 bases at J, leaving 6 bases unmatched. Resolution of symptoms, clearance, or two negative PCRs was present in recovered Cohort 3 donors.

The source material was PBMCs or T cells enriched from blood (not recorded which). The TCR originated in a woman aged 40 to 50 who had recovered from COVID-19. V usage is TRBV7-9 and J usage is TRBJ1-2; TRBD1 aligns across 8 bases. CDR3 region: CASSNTGQVYGYTF. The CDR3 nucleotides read TGTGCCAGCAGCAACACGGGACAGGTCTATGGCTACACCTTC.